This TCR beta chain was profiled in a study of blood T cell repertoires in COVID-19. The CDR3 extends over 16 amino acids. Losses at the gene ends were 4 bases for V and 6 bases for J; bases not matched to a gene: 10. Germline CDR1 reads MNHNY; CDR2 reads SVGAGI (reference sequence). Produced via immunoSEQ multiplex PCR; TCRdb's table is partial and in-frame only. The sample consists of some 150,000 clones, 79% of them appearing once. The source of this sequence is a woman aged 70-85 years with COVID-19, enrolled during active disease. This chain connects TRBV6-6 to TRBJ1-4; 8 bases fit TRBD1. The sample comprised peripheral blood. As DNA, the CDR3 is TGTGCCAGCAGTTCCCTGGGCAGGGGGCAAGATGAAAAACTGTTTTTT. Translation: CASSSLGRGQDEKLFF.